Listed here are 3 T cell receptor beta chains from one sample, sequenced in a study of T cell changes during pregnancy in multiple sclerosis. The protocol was immunoSEQ multiplex PCR, while the TCRdb copy is restricted to in-frame clones and leaves out a portion. The sample carries 70,000 to 95,000 clones, 80% to 95% recorded once. The input for sequencing was CD4+ T cells from peripheral blood mononuclear cells, taken in the second trimester of pregnancy. The receptors derive from a female donor with multiple sclerosis, enrolled in a pregnancy study.

This sequence joins TRBV9 and TRBJ2-7; D is ambiguous. Germline V lookup: CDR1 SGDLS, CDR2 YYNGEE. V was clipped by 0 bases and J by 0 bases, with 7 bases between them. The CDR3 has 14 residues. The CDR3 DNA is TGTGCCAGCAGCGTAGACCCGAGCTCCTACGAGCAGTACTTC. Amino acids: CASSVDPSSYEQYF.

This sequence joins TRBV7-6 and TRBJ2-1; 14 bases match TRBD2. Germline V gives CDR1 SGHVS, CDR2 FNYEAQ. Losses at the gene ends were 1 base for V and 5 bases for J; bases not matched to a gene: 1. The CDR3 covers 16 residues. In DNA, the CDR3 is TGTGCCAGCAGCTTAGGACTAGCGGGAGGGAACAATGAGCAGTTCTTC. Translation gives CASSLGLAGGNNEQFF. The entire variable domain, with the rest obtained from reference TRBV7-6 and TRBJ2-1, is as follows: GAGVSQSPRYKVTKRGQDVALRCDPISGHVSLYWYRQALGQGPEFLTYFNYEAQQDKSGLPNDRFSAERPEGSISTLTIQRTEQRDSAMYRCASSLGLAGGNNEQFFGPGTRLTVL.

The rearrangement links TRBV5-1 to TRBJ1-4; no clear D. This CDR3 comprises 13 residues. The germline gives CDR1 SGHRS, CDR2 YFSETQ. V lost 2 bases to trimming and J lost 6 bases, with 8 bases between them. CDR3 DNA: TGCGCCAGCAGCTTACTGGTGGATGAAAAACTGTTTTTT. Translation gives CASSLLVDEKLFF.